These 30 T cell receptor beta chains were all obtained from the same sample, sequenced in a study of blood T cell repertoires in COVID-19. Method: immunoSEQ multiplex PCR; TCRdb's copy keeps in-frame clones and lacks some. Of approximately 350,000 clones in the sample, less than 90% were seen once. The sequenced sample consisted of peripheral blood. The origin of the receptors is a woman aged 55-70 years with COVID-19, enrolled during active disease.

V gene TRBV27 combines with J gene TRBJ2-7; 12 bases line up with TRBD2. The CDR3 contains 15 residues. J was trimmed by 6 bases and V by 5 bases; bases with no gene match: 8. Germline lookup yields CDR1 MNHEY and CDR2 SMNVEV (reference sequence). In nucleotides, the CDR3 is TGTGCCAGCAGTCCCTGGACTAGCGGGGTGTTCGAGCAGTACTTC. It codes for CASSPWTSGVFEQYF.

CDR3 sequence reads: CASSGWGGDYGYTF. For the CDR3, the DNA is TGTGCCAGCAGTGGATGGGGCGGTGACTATGGCTACACCTTC. This rearrangement joins TRBV25-1 to TRBJ1-2, with a possible D match to TRBD1 (5 bases). Germline V gene data show CDR1 as MGHDK and CDR2 as SYGVNS. Trimming pared 4 bases from V and 3 bases from J, leaving 12 bases between. The CDR3 spans 14 residues.

The rearrangement links TRBV7-2 to TRBJ1-2; a weak D match, TRBD1 (5 bases). V lost 4 bases and J 8 bases, leaving 17 bases between the germline ends. The CDR3 loop spans 14 amino acids. The V gene's germline CDR1 is SGHTA and CDR2 FQGNSA. The CDR3 here is CASSSRRGGWGYTF. The CDR3 DNA is TGTGCCAGCAGCTCCCGACGGGGGGGTTGGGGCTACACCTTC.

The chain is built from TRBV19 and TRBJ2-3, with TRBD2 matching 7 bases. The length of the CDR3 is 16 residues. The V segment lost 6 bases and the J segment 5 bases; nucleotides outside the gene matches: 14. Per the germline V gene, CDR1 is LNHDA and CDR2 is SQIVND (reference sequence). The CDR3 region is CASRRGQRGPGDTQYF. As DNA, the CDR3 is TGTGCCAGTAGGAGGGGCCAGCGGGGCCCAGGAGATACGCAGTATTTT.

The chain carries TRBV9 and TRBJ2-3; maybe TRBD2 (6 bases). The CDR3 loop spans 13 amino acids. Trimming shortened V by 2 bases and J by 6 bases, and 10 bases separated the two germline ends. Germline V gene lookup returns CDR1 SGDLS and CDR2 YYNGEE. CDR3 nucleotides: TGTGCCAGCAGCGTGCCTGGGGGGGATACGCAGTATTTT. It yields the protein CASSVPGGDTQYF.

The V and J genes are TRBV6-5 and TRBJ2-7; TRBD1 might be the D (6 bases). Germline V gene lookup returns CDR1 MNHEY and CDR2 SVGAGI. The CDR3 extends over 15 amino acids. The V and J ends lost 6 bases and 3 bases respectively, with 18 bases between them. The CDR3 protein is CASRPTGLSLYEQYF. In DNA, the CDR3 is TGTGCCAGCAGGCCGACAGGTCTTTCTCTCTACGAGCAGTACTTC.

J is TRBJ1-1 and V is TRBV6-2 or TRBV6-3; 7 bases line up with TRBD1. V shed 5 bases, J shed 4 bases, and the junction held 10 bases outside the gene matches. The germline gives CDR1 MNHEY, CDR2 SVGEGT. The CDR3 extends over 15 amino acids. The CDR3 DNA sequence: TGTGCCAGCAGTCCCGGACAGGTCTGGGGCACTGAAGCTTTCTTT. It is translated as CASSPGQVWGTEAFF.

V gene TRBV18 combines with J gene TRBJ1-1, with unresolved D. The CDR3 is 17 residues long. Germline V gene data show CDR1 as KGHSH and CDR2 as LQKENI. Trimming took 2 bases from V and 4 from J, leaving 20 bases between them. CDR3 DNA: TGTGCCAGCTCACCAAGCTCCGTAACGGGTAGAGGCACTGAAGCTTTCTTT. Translating gives CASSPSSVTGRGTEAFF.

The rearrangement uses TRBV5-4 and TRBJ2-1; tentative D call: TRBD1 (5 bases). This CDR3 spans 13 amino acids. Germline V gene sequence: CDR1 SGHNT, CDR2 YYREEE (reference sequence). Trimming took 4 bases from V and 5 from J, leaving 10 bases between them. The DNA of the CDR3 is TGTGCCAGCAGCGCCGACAGAAACAATGAGCAGTTCTTC. Protein sequence: CASSADRNNEQFF.

CDR3 coding DNA: TGTGCTAGTGGTTTTCCCCCTAGCGGGGACACAGATACGCAGTATTTT. Amino acid sequence: CASGFPPSGDTDTQYF. The J gene is TRBJ2-3, the V gene TRBV12-5, with 9 nucleotides matching TRBD2. This CDR3 has 16 residues. Germline trimming cut 3 bases from V and 2 bases from J; bases unmatched to any gene: 6. Germline V CDR1 and CDR2: LGHNT, FRNRAP.

The chain recombines TRBV19 with TRBJ2-1, with 10 bases aligning to TRBD2. This CDR3 comprises 13 residues. Losses at the gene ends were 7 bases for V and 5 bases for J; bases not matched to a gene: 2. Germline loops: CDR1 LNHDA, CDR2 SQIVND (reference sequence). The CDR3 loop is CASKRGGNNEQFF. As DNA, the CDR3 is TGTGCCAGTAAGCGGGGGGGCAACAATGAGCAGTTCTTC.

This clone was recorded a few times. The chain employs TRBV6-2 or TRBV6-3 and TRBJ1-5, with TRBD1 as a possible D gene (6 bases). This CDR3 is built from 16 residues. CDR1 and CDR2 (germline): MNHEY, SVGEGT. The V end was cut by 6 bases, the J end by 0 bases, with 15 bases between. CDR3 bases: TGTGCCAGCAGCCGATCGCCACAGGGTAGCAATCAGCCCCAGCATTTT. Residues: CASSRSPQGSNQPQHF.

The V call is TRBV7-2, the J call TRBJ1-1; unclear D gene. The CDR3 runs 15 residues. Germline V gene data show CDR1 as SGHTA and CDR2 as FQGNSA. The V gene lost 3 bases and the J gene lost 1 base, with 12 bases spanning the gap. CDR3 sequence reads: CASSFTSVSNTEAFF. As DNA, the CDR3 is TGTGCCAGCAGCTTTACGTCAGTATCGAACACTGAAGCTTTCTTT.

The chain recombines TRBV7-8 with TRBJ2-7, with 9 nucleotides matching TRBD2. CDR1 SGHVS and CDR2 FQNEAQ come from the germline V gene. With V trimmed by 7 bases and J by 0 bases, 10 bases remained unmatched. The CDR3 extends over 16 amino acids. The CDR3 protein is CASNPVAGASSYEQYF. The CDR3 nucleotides are TGTGCCAGCAACCCGGTAGCGGGAGCTAGCTCCTACGAGCAGTACTTC. The complete variable domain, with remaining parts taken from reference TRBV7-8 and TRBJ2-7, reads GAGVSQSPRYKVAKRGQDVALRCDPISGHVSLFWYQQALGQGPEFLTYFQNEAQLDKSGLPSDRFFAERPEGSVSTLKIQRTQQEDSAVYLCASNPVAGASSYEQYFGPGTRLTVT.

This clone was seen only once. Other DNA sequences in this specimen translate into the identical CDR3. The CDR3 reads CASSFSGNTEAFF. The CDR3 DNA reads TGTGCCAGCAGTTTCTCAGGGAACACTGAAGCTTTCTTT. The J gene is TRBJ1-1, the V gene TRBV12-3 or TRBV12-4, with D hard to call. V was cut by 3 bases and J by 1 base, with 6 bases left in between. The length of the CDR3 is 13 residues.

The CDR3 DNA sequence: TGTGCCAGCAGCCCACTAGGGGATACGCAGTATTTT. It codes for CASSPLGDTQYF. V gene TRBV7-2 combines with J gene TRBJ2-3; D may be TRBD2 (5 bases). V shed 5 bases and J shed 6 bases, with 9 bases lying between them. Germline CDR1 reads SGHTA; CDR2 reads FQGNSA. This CDR3 has 12 residues.

The chain recombines TRBV19 with TRBJ1-2, with D uncertain. Germline-derived CDR1 and CDR2 are LNHDA and SQIVND (reference sequence). The CDR3 is 10 residues long. V lost 11 bases, J lost 8 bases, and 12 bases lay in between. The CDR3 loop is CASWQAGYTF. CDR3 bases: TGTGCCTCTTGGCAGGCCGGCTACACCTTC.

The rearrangement uses TRBV7-9 and TRBJ1-3; 7 bases line up with TRBD1. After removal of 7 bases from V and 2 bases from J, the junction contained 5 bases not matched to a gene. This CDR3 region has 14 residues. Looked up from germline, CDR1 is SEHNR and CDR2 is FQNEAQ (reference sequence). The CDR3 protein is CASTRQGAGNTIYF. The CDR3 region has the DNA TGTGCCAGCACCCGACAGGGAGCTGGAAACACCATATATTTT.

This clone was recorded once. V usage is TRBV27 and J usage is TRBJ2-3, with a possible D match to TRBD2 (7 bases). The length of the CDR3 is 14 residues. With 5 bases removed from V and 4 bases from J, the gap between germline ends came to 13 bases. The germline V gene has CDR1 MNHEY and CDR2 SMNVEV (reference sequence). This CDR3 is CASSRGGGADTQYF. CDR3 nucleotides: TGTGCCAGCAGTAGGGGGGGTGGGGCAGATACGCAGTATTTT.

The V gene is TRBV3-1 (or the pseudogene TRBV3-2), the J gene TRBJ1-6, with TRBD1 matching over 7 bases. J gave up 4 bases and V 1 base, and 10 bases lay outside the gene matches. The CDR3 has 18 residues. Germline V gene data show CDR1 as LGHDT and CDR2 as YNNKEL (reference sequence). The chain's CDR3 is CASSQAVGRGVYNSPLHF. CDR3 nucleotides: TGTGCCAGCAGCCAAGCGGTTGGCAGGGGGGTATATAATTCACCCCTCCACTTT.

This chain uses TRBV6-5 with TRBJ2-7; TRBD1 matches 7 bases. V trimming: 5 bases; J trimming: 3 bases; junction bases outside the gene matches: 7. Germline CDR1 is MNHEY and CDR2 is SVGAGI. This CDR3 spans 14 amino acids. The CDR3 DNA follows: TGTGCCAGCAGTAGCCGGGACAGAGGCTACGAGCAGTACTTC. Residues: CASSSRDRGYEQYF.

The gene calls are TRBV7-8 and TRBJ2-5; D is uncertain. The CDR3 is 13 amino acids. CDR1 and CDR2 from the germline V gene are SGHVS and FQNEAQ. Trimming left V 2 bases short and J 1 base short, with 5 bases between. The CDR3 spells CASSLTVQETQYF. The CDR3 DNA reads TGTGCCAGCAGCTTAACGGTCCAAGAGACCCAGTACTTC.

Points on this clone: This sample also contains other DNA sequences that code for the same CDR3. The chain carries TRBV7-9 and TRBJ1-5; D not certain. The CDR3 runs to 12 residues. Germline values: CDR1 SEHNR, CDR2 FQNEAQ (reference sequence). V lost 1 base and J 7 bases, leaving 5 bases between the germline ends. CDR3 residues: CASSLERQPQHF. The CDR3 DNA sequence: TGTGCCAGCAGCTTAGAACGGCAGCCCCAGCATTTT.

This clone occurred a few times. This chain links TRBV5-8 with TRBJ2-5, with D perhaps matching TRBD1 (5 bases). The CDR3 contains 20 residues. Germline assignment: CDR1 SGHTS and CDR2 YDEGEE. V was pared by 2 bases and J by 2 bases, with 28 bases between. CDR3 in DNA: TGTGCCAGCAGCTTCGGGCCGACTCACCTTCTGACAGACGAACAAGAGACCCAGTACTTC. This gives the protein CASSFGPTHLLTDEQETQYF.

CDR3 sequence reads: CASSPTSGRETQYF. CDR3 bases: TGTGCCAGCAGCCCGACCTCCGGGAGGGAGACCCAGTACTTC. The rearrangement uses TRBV11-3 and TRBJ2-5, with 7 bases matching TRBD2. CDR3 length: 14 amino acids. V dropped 5 bases and J dropped 5; count of bases not matched to a gene: 8. Germline CDR1 is SGHNT and CDR2 is YENEEA.

This chain joins TRBV20-1 and TRBJ2-3, with D perhaps matching TRBD2 (5 bases). Deletions cut 3 bases from V and 6 bases from J, with 7 bases between. The CDR3 has 11 amino acids. Germline CDR1 reads DFQATT; CDR2 reads SNEGSKA (reference sequence). The CDR3 DNA sequence: TGCAGTGCTAGCAGGAGGGATACGCAGTATTTT. Translation gives CSASRRDTQYF.

The genes are TRBV11-3 and TRBJ1-6; weak D call: TRBD1 (6 bases). The V end was cut by 3 bases, the J end by 0 bases, with 12 bases between. The CDR3 totals 17 residues. Germline V gene sequence: CDR1 SGHNT, CDR2 YENEEA. DNA of the CDR3: TGTGCCAGCAGCTTCGCCCCGGACAGCTCCTATAATTCACCCCTCCACTTT. Translating gives CASSFAPDSSYNSPLHF.

The rearrangement joins TRBV6-4 to TRBJ1-2; D perhaps matches TRBD1 (5 bases). The CDR3 consists of 13 residues. In germline, CDR1 is MRHNA, CDR2 SNTAGT. Trimming removed 0 bases from V and 9 bases from J, with 11 bases in between. The CDR3: CASSDSWGVSYTF. CDR3 in DNA: TGTGCCAGCAGTGACTCTTGGGGGGTTAGCTACACCTTC.

Turning to this clone: A clone one base away is much larger, so this may be a read error. The CDR3 sequence is CASSFGQGDYGYTF. The CDR3 DNA is TGTGCCAGCAGCTTCGGACAGGGGGACTATGGCTACACCTTC. This chain joins TRBV7-2 and TRBJ1-2; 10 positions match TRBD1. Trimming cost V 3 bases and J 3 bases; bases outside gene matches: 1. Per the germline V gene, CDR1 is SGHTA and CDR2 is FQGNSA. This CDR3 has 14 residues.

A remark on this clone: Germline and junction disagree at one end, which may indicate a read error. The chain couples TRBV6-1 to TRBJ2-7; TRBD1 might be the D (6 bases). The CDR3 is made up of 17 amino acids. Germline V gene sequence: CDR1 MNHNS, CDR2 SASEGT. CDR3 sequence reads: CASSEESPGTITTPLNF. The CDR3 nucleotides read TGTGCCAGCAGTGAAGAATCGCCTGGGACAATAACAACCCCGCTTAACTTC.